A selection of T cell receptor beta chains follows, all from one sample in a study of blood T cell repertoires in COVID-19. Sequenced by immunoSEQ multiplex PCR; TCRdb stores in-frame clones only, minus some. The data contain approximately 74,000 clones, more than 75% of them singletons. Sequenced sample: peripheral blood. The receptors were sampled from an older woman with acute or convalescent COVID-19. CDR3s include the opening cysteine and the closing phenylalanine or tryptophan. A D gene is named only where the DNA matches it firmly. Some rows have no size entry. The others give once, few or many, or a class for an expanded clone.

J gene	D gene	clone size	V gene	CDR3 protein	CDR3 DNA
TRBJ2-1	TRBD1	-	TRBV6-5	CASSYSGQGYNEQFF	TGTGCCAGCAGTTACTCGGGACAGGGCTACAATGAGCAGTTCTTC
TRBJ2-5	TRBD2	-	TRBV29-1	CSVDDGLAAQETQYF	TGCAGCGTTGACGACGGACTAGCGGCACAAGAGACCCAGTACTTC
TRBJ1-2	TRBD1	-	TRBV28	CASRLRTGIVSYGYTF	TGTGCCAGCAGGCTACGGACAGGGATCGTTTCGTATGGCTACACCTTC
TRBJ2-2	-	-	TRBV5-6	CASSFQGVHTGELFF	TGTGCCAGCAGCTTCCAAGGGGTCCACACCGGGGAGCTGTTTTTT
TRBJ2-7	TRBD2	-	TRBV7-3	CASSLAGGDLYEQYF	TGTGCCAGCAGCTTAGCGGGAGGGGATCTCTACGAGCAGTACTTC
TRBJ1-4	TRBD1	-	TRBV28	CASSLWGGGQENEKLFF	TGTGCCAGCAGTTTATGGGGTGGGGGACAGGAGAATGAAAAACTGTTTTTT
TRBJ2-1	TRBD2	-	TRBV3-1/TRBV3-2	CASSLSGGPYNEQFF	TGTGCCAGCAGCCTTAGCGGGGGGCCCTACAATGAGCAGTTCTTC
TRBJ1-1	TRBD1	-	TRBV7-3	CASSSGQGGSGLSTEAFF	TGTGCCAGCAGCTCGGGACAGGGAGGGAGTGGCTTGAGTACTGAAGCTTTCTTT
TRBJ2-7	TRBD1	-	TRBV5-1	CASRVQGPNYEQYF	TGCGCCAGCAGGGTACAGGGGCCCAACTACGAGCAGTACTTC
TRBJ2-1	TRBD1	-	TRBV5-1	CASSFSTGTSSYNEQFF	TGCGCCAGCAGCTTTTCGACAGGGACCTCCTCCTACAATGAGCAGTTCTTC
TRBJ1-1	-	-	TRBV4-1	CASSQELTVTGTEAFF	TGCGCCAGCAGCCAAGAACTGACAGTTACCGGCACTGAAGCTTTCTTT
TRBJ1-4	-	-	TRBV28	CASSLSGIREKLFF	TGTGCCAGCAGTTTATCAGGGATCCGAGAAAAACTGTTTTTT
TRBJ1-4	TRBD1	-	TRBV28	CASSHPGQGGEKLFF	TGTGCCAGCAGCCATCCGGGACAGGGTGGAGAAAAACTGTTTTTT
TRBJ2-7	TRBD2	-	TRBV28	CASPWVAGAGGPFSYEQYF	TGTGCCAGCCCATGGGTGGCAGGAGCGGGAGGACCCTTCTCCTACGAGCAGTACTTC
TRBJ2-5	-	-	TRBV7-2	CASSPTGGETQYF	TGTGCCAGCAGCCCCACCGGCGGAGAGACCCAGTACTTC
TRBJ2-7	TRBD2	-	TRBV4-1	CASSQGVAGDRRRRGYEQYF	TGCGCCAGCAGCCAAGGGGTAGCGGGTGATCGGCGGAGGCGGGGATACGAGCAGTACTTC
TRBJ1-1	-	once	TRBV4-1	CASSQSPGEGLNTEAFF	TGCGCCAGCAGCCAATCCCCTGGGGAGGGATTGAACACTGAAGCTTTCTTT
TRBJ1-5	-	few	TRBV30	CAWSGLQGGQPQHF	TGTGCCTGGAGTGGATTACAGGGTGGCCAGCCCCAGCATTTT
TRBJ1-6	-	-	TRBV21-1	CASSKGGISNSPLHF	TGTGCCAGCAGCAAAGGAGGGATCAGTAATTCACCCCTCCACTTT
TRBJ2-5	TRBD2	few	TRBV19	CASSQQRGRETQYF	TGTGCCAGTAGCCAACAGCGGGGGCGAGAGACCCAGTACTTC
TRBJ2-1	TRBD2	-	TRBV6-1	CASSERGVYNEQFF	TGTGCCAGCAGTGAACGGGGGGTATACAATGAGCAGTTCTTC
TRBJ1-2	-	-	TRBV7-2	CASSPSSEFTF	TGTGCCAGCAGCCCCTCCAGCGAATTTACCTTC
TRBJ1-2	TRBD1	-	TRBV5-4	CASSLEQTGVGYTF	TGTGCCAGCAGCTTAGAACAGACAGGGGTTGGCTACACCTTC
TRBJ2-7	TRBD1	-	TRBV7-2	CASSFSDRGRYF	TGTGCCAGCAGCTTCTCAGACAGGGGGCGGTACTTC
TRBJ2-1	-	few	TRBV7-2	CASSVGAANEQFF	TGTGCCAGCAGCGTGGGAGCGGCCAATGAGCAGTTCTTC
TRBJ2-1	TRBD2	-	TRBV4-2	CASSQAVGTTNEQFF	TGTGCCAGCAGCCAAGCCGTAGGGACTACGAATGAGCAGTTCTTC
TRBJ1-1	TRBD1	-	TRBV5-1	CASSAGTGVNTEAFF	TGCGCCAGCAGCGCGGGGACAGGCGTGAACACTGAAGCTTTCTTT
TRBJ2-7	TRBD1	-	TRBV6-6	CASSYSGQGHSYEQYF	TGTGCCAGCAGTTACTCAGGACAGGGCCACTCCTACGAGCAGTACTTC
TRBJ2-1	-	-	TRBV24-1	CATSPGLNNEQFF	TGTGCCACCAGCCCCGGACTTAACAATGAGCAGTTCTTC
TRBJ1-3	TRBD1	-	TRBV9	CASSVDRGTGSSGNTIYF	TGTGCCAGCAGCGTAGATAGGGGGACAGGGTCCTCTGGAAACACCATATATTTT
TRBJ2-7	TRBD1	-	TRBV7-6	CASSPGRTGDEQYF	TGTGCCAGCAGCCCCGGGAGGACAGGGGACGAGCAGTACTTC
TRBJ2-2	TRBD1	-	TRBV10-3	CAMGGGQGSSNTGELFF	TGTGCCATGGGCGGGGGACAGGGGAGTTCGAACACCGGGGAGCTGTTTTTT